Below are 29 T cell receptor beta chains sequenced from a single sample in a study of CD8 T cells in ankylosing spondylitis (dated by TCRdb to 2015 to 2018). Paper-wide results and their limitations: A TCR beta motif made up of about eight highly homologous amino acid variants appeared to be characteristic of blood from ankylosing spondylitis patients.

Library method: 5' RACE. This sample was sequenced with an Illumina HiSeq 2500. Starting from the raw public reads, TCRdb applied fastp trimming at Q25, assembled clones with MiXCR and retained in-frame beta chains. CDR3 protein sequences are deduplicated, and each keeps its most common genes and DNA. In this sample the table shows fewer than 550,000 distinct CDR3 sequences, approximately 5% of which occur a single time. Approximately 4% of the sample rests with the top ten. No antigens are known for them. What was sequenced was blood, either unsorted or a sorted T cell fraction (not recorded which). The receptors originated from a male donor with ankylosing spondylitis.

This clonotype was seen ten or more times. This chain joins TRBV29-1 and TRBJ2-1, with a weak D call TRBD1 (5 bases). V lost 4 bases and J 2 bases, leaving 15 bases between the germline ends. Germline CDR1 reads SQVTM; CDR2 reads ANQGSEA. The CDR3 consists of 15 residues. The CDR3 DNA is TGCAGCGTTGGCGACAGCCAATACCCCTACAATGAGCAGTTCTTC. It specifies CSVGDSQYPYNEQFF.

V gene TRBV6-2 or TRBV6-3 combines with J gene TRBJ2-3; D is uncertain. Looked up from germline, CDR1 is MNHEY and CDR2 is SVGEGT. The V and J ends lost 2 bases and 1 base respectively, with 10 bases between them. The CDR3 spans 15 residues. In DNA form, the CDR3 reads TGTGCCAGCAGTTACCACAGCCAAGGCACAGATACGCAGTATTTT. It codes for CASSYHSQGTDTQYF.

This clonotype was recorded many times. This chain uses TRBV7-3 with TRBJ2-1; D perhaps matches TRBD2 (7 bases). The V end lost 5 bases, the J end lost 4 bases, and 15 bases lay between the germline ends. This CDR3 comprises 15 residues. Germline CDR1 reads SGHTA; CDR2 reads FQGTGA. The DNA of the CDR3 is TGTGCCAGCAGCCTCCTGGGGGGGGCATACAATGAGCAGTTCTTC. Amino acids: CASSLLGGAYNEQFF.

This clonotype was recorded at least ten times. The chain combines TRBV7-6 with TRBJ2-5, with TRBD1 matching 9 bases. The CDR3 has 14 amino acids. The J segment lost 8 bases and the V segment lost 5 bases, leaving 9 bases of the junction unmatched. The germline gives CDR1 SGHVS, CDR2 FNYEAQ. The CDR3 reads CASSMPGTGYTQYF. DNA for the CDR3: TGTGCCAGCAGCATGCCCGGGACAGGGTATACCCAGTACTTC.

This clonotype was counted many times. The V call is TRBV5-1, the J call TRBJ2-2; D not certain. Germline assignment: CDR1 SGHRS and CDR2 YFSETQ. The CDR3 has 13 residues. Trimming shortened V by 6 bases and J by 5 bases, and 11 bases separated the two germline ends. As DNA, the CDR3 is TGCGCCAGCACCTTACATCCGACCGGGGAGCTGTTTTTT. Translated, it gives CASTLHPTGELFF. Supplemented by reference TRBV5-1 and TRBJ2-2, the full variable domain reads KAGVTQTPRYLIKTRGQQVTLSCSPISGHRSVSWYQQTPGQGLQFLFEYFSETQRNKGNFPGRFSGRQFSNSRSEMNVSTLELGDSALYLCASTLHPTGELFFGEGSRLTVL.

There are many counts of this clonotype. The chain joins TRBV10-3 to TRBJ1-2; TRBD1 matches 7 bases. V shed 3 bases and J 2 bases; nucleotides not matched to a gene: 3. From germline, CDR1 is ENHRY and CDR2 SYGVKD. The CDR3 runs to 14 residues. CDR3 loop: CAISDPDRNYGYTF. CDR3 in DNA: TGTGCCATCAGTGACCCGGACAGGAACTATGGCTACACCTTC.

This clonotype has a count of ten or more. Here the CDR3 reads CASSLVYRDTQYF. DNA for the CDR3: TGTGCCAGCAGCTTGGTATATAGGGATACGCAGTATTTT. The chain couples TRBV5-8 to TRBJ2-3, with D hard to call. V was clipped by 0 bases and J by 6 bases, with 8 bases between them. Looked up from germline, CDR1 is SGHTS and CDR2 is YDEGEE. This CDR3 comprises 13 residues.

This clonotype appeared many times. The chain carries TRBV6-2 or TRBV6-3 and TRBJ2-7; 9 bases line up with TRBD2. CDR1 and CDR2 (germline): MNHEY, SVGEGT. CDR3 length: 17 amino acids. V shed 0 bases and J 2 bases; nucleotides not matched to a gene: 8. The CDR3 nucleotides read TGTGCCAGCAGTTACTCGAGGGTAGCGGGAGTCCCCTACGAGCAGTACTTC. Translating gives CASSYSRVAGVPYEQYF.

This clonotype was seen repeatedly, ten times or more. The CDR3 spells CSVSGQWDRTSYGYTF. In DNA form, the CDR3 reads TGCAGCGTCTCGGGTCAGTGGGACAGGACAAGCTATGGCTACACCTTC. The V call is TRBV29-1, the J call TRBJ1-2, with TRBD1 matching over 8 bases. With V trimmed by 6 bases and J by 4 bases, 16 bases remained unmatched. The germline V gene has CDR1 SQVTM and CDR2 ANQGSEA. CDR3 size: 16 residues.

This clonotype was seen many times. The chain is built from TRBV27 and TRBJ2-6; D not certain. The germline CDR1 and CDR2 sequences are MNHEY and SMNVEV (reference sequence). There are 14 residues in the CDR3. Trimming took off 6 bases at V and 0 bases at J, with 6 bases between the two ends. The CDR3 sequence is CASRVNSGANVLTF. The DNA for the CDR3 is TGTGCCAGCAGGGTGAACTCTGGGGCCAACGTCCTGACTTTC.

Many counts were recorded for this clonotype. V and J are TRBV4-3 and TRBJ1-2, with 7 bases matching TRBD1. Germline V gene sequence: CDR1 LGHNA, CDR2 YSLEER. The CDR3 totals 17 residues. Trimming cost V 0 bases and J 4 bases; bases outside gene matches: 11. Written as DNA, the CDR3 is TGCGCCAGCAGCCAAGATCCAGGGGGTTCAGGTGGCTATGGCTACACCTTC. It specifies CASSQDPGGSGGYGYTF.

This clonotype was seen ten or more times. The chain carries TRBV20-1 and TRBJ2-1; 8 positions match TRBD1. CDR3 size: 13 residues. Germline V CDR1 and CDR2: DFQATT, SNEGSKA (reference sequence). The CDR3 bases are TGCAGGGCGGGACAGGATTCCTACAATGAGCAGTTCTTC. It encodes CRAGQDSYNEQFF.

This clonotype has ten or more counts. The chain joins TRBV28 to TRBJ2-1; 9 bases are a match to TRBD2. V lost 1 base, J lost 13 bases, and 14 bases stayed unmatched. Germline-derived CDR1 and CDR2 are MDHEN and SYDVKM. The CDR3 totals 16 residues. The chain's CDR3 is CASSLFFSSGRSGQFF. For the CDR3, the DNA is TGTGCCAGCAGTTTATTTTTTTCCAGCGGGAGGAGTGGACAGTTCTTC. Looking up the rest from reference TRBV28 and TRBJ2-1 gives the full variable domain: DVKVTQSSRYLVKRTGEKVFLECVQDMDHENMFWYRQDPGLGLRLIYFSYDVKMKEKGDIPEGYSVSREKKERFSLILESASTNQTSMYLCASSLFFSSGRSGQFFGPGTRLTVL.

Many counts were recorded for this clonotype. The chain joins TRBV6-5 to TRBJ1-1; the D is unclear. CDR3 length: 11 residues. Per germline, CDR1 MNHEY and CDR2 SVGAGI. V was clipped by 2 bases and J by 8 bases, with 6 bases between them. CDR3 region: CASSYRREAFF. The DNA of the CDR3 is TGTGCCAGCAGTTACAGGCGGGAAGCTTTCTTT.

This clonotype came up many times. The chain links TRBV7-2 to TRBJ2-2; D may be TRBD1 (6 bases). Germline CDR1 reads SGHTA; CDR2 reads FQGNSA. The CDR3 extends over 14 amino acids. The V end lost 5 bases, the J end lost 6 bases, and 13 bases lay between the germline ends. Written as DNA, the CDR3 is TGTGCCAGCAGCCCACAGGGTATCGCCGGGGAGCTGTTTTTT. Protein: CASSPQGIAGELFF.

This clonotype was detected ten times or more. The chain is built from TRBV6-1 and TRBJ1-2, with a weak D call TRBD1 (5 bases). The V gene lost 4 bases and the J gene lost 3 bases, with 9 bases spanning the gap. CDR1 is MNHNS, CDR2 SASEGT, per germline. CDR3 length equals 13 residues. The CDR3 reads CASSVQGHYGYTF. The CDR3 region has the DNA TGTGCCAGCAGTGTTCAGGGCCACTATGGCTACACCTTC.

This clonotype was counted many times. V is TRBV29-1 and J is TRBJ1-2; maybe TRBD1 (5 bases). There are 16 residues in the CDR3. V dropped 0 bases and J dropped 2 bases, with 16 bases sitting between them. CDR1 is SQVTM and CDR2 is ANQGSEA in the germline V gene. Written as DNA, the CDR3 is TGCAGCGTTGAAGATCGGGGACCGGGACCGAACTATGGCTACACCTTC. Translation: CSVEDRGPGPNYGYTF.

This clonotype was counted many times. The genes are TRBV18 and TRBJ1-1, with D possibly matching TRBD1 (6 bases). V was shortened by 3 bases and J by 7 bases, with 9 bases between the two germline ends. The CDR3 covers 12 residues. Germline loops: CDR1 KGHSH, CDR2 LQKENI. The CDR3 coding sequence is TGTGCCAGCTCACCCCAGACAGGTGAAGCTTTCTTT. This encodes CASSPQTGEAFF.

This clonotype was detected a few times. The chain employs TRBV24-1 and TRBJ2-1; D uncertain. The CDR3 is 15 residues long. CDR1 is KGHDR and CDR2 is SFDVKD in the germline V gene. The V gene lost 2 bases and the J gene lost 0 bases, with 7 bases spanning the gap. CDR3 in DNA: TGTGCCACCAGTGATTCGGAGCGCTCCTACAATGAGCAGTTCTTC. This encodes CATSDSERSYNEQFF.

The table lists this clonotype with many counts. The DNA for the CDR3 is TGCGCCAGCAGCCATCAGGGGTACTACGAGCAGTACTTC. This codes for CASSHQGYYEQYF. The rearrangement links TRBV4-1 to TRBJ2-7; tentative D call: TRBD1 (6 bases). The CDR3 is 13 residues long. Germline-derived CDR1 and CDR2 are MGHRA and YSYEKL. The V end was cut by 3 bases, the J end by 3 bases, with 9 bases between.

This clonotype has ten or more counts. J is TRBJ2-1 and V is TRBV5-1; 13 nucleotides agree with TRBD2. With V trimmed by 0 bases and J by 5 bases, 11 bases remained unmatched. Germline CDR1 and CDR2: SGHRS and YFSETQ. The CDR3 length is 19 residues. CDR3: CASSLGRGTSGVRNNEQFF. The CDR3 bases are TGCGCCAGCAGCTTGGGACGAGGGACTAGCGGGGTCAGGAACAATGAGCAGTTCTTC.

This clonotype was found many times. The gene calls are TRBV11-2 and TRBJ2-1; D possibly corresponds to TRBD2 (6 bases). The CDR3 is 14 amino acids. The germline V gene encodes CDR1 SGHAT and CDR2 FQNNGV. The V end was cut by 7 bases, the J end by 7 bases, with 17 bases between. In DNA, the CDR3 is TGTGCCAGCACCGTCGGGGGAGCGCTTAATGAGCAGTTCTTC. Its protein product is CASTVGGALNEQFF.

Comments on this clonotype: Germline and junction disagree at one end, which may indicate a read error. V is TRBV6-5 and J is TRBJ1-1; no reliable D call. The CDR3 runs 12 residues. Germline CDR1 and CDR2: MNHEY and SVGAGI. For the CDR3, the DNA is TGTGCCAGCACAAGCGGGTACACTGAAGTTTTCTTT. It translates to CASTSGYTEVFF.

This clonotype has ten or more counts. The V and J genes are TRBV12-3 or TRBV12-4 and TRBJ2-1; D is undetermined. CDR3 length: 10 residues. V was cut by 1 base and J by 10 bases, with 2 bases left in between. This CDR3 is CASSLGEQFF. The CDR3 DNA reads as TGTGCCAGCAGTTTAGGGGAGCAGTTCTTC.

In this sample, this clonotype turned up many times. The chain recombines TRBV24-1 with TRBJ1-5, with D perhaps TRBD1 (6 bases). Trimming removed 4 bases at V and 10 bases at J, with 16 bases between. This CDR3 contains 14 residues. Germline-derived CDR1 and CDR2 are KGHDR and SFDVKD. Written as DNA, the CDR3 is TGTGCCACCAGTGACCAGGGGACTCCGGGTCCCCAGCATTTT. It encodes CATSDQGTPGPQHF.

This clonotype was observed at least ten times. V gene TRBV6-2 or TRBV6-3 combines with J gene TRBJ2-3; TRBD2 aligns across 9 bases. There are 16 residues in the CDR3. Germline V gene lookup returns CDR1 MNHEY and CDR2 SVGEGT. V lost 5 bases, J lost 2 bases, and 8 bases stayed unmatched. This CDR3 reads CASSGGLAGDTDTQYF. The CDR3 bases are TGTGCCAGCAGTGGGGGACTAGCCGGAGACACAGATACGCAGTATTTT.

This sequence joins TRBV7-9 and TRBJ2-5, with 7 bases matching TRBD2. The J segment lost 3 bases and the V segment lost 3 bases, leaving 4 bases of the junction unmatched. The CDR3 length is 14 residues. Germline V gene sequence: CDR1 SEHNR, CDR2 FQNEAQ (reference sequence). CDR3 loop: CASSFLAAEETQYF. The DNA for the CDR3 is TGTGCCAGCAGCTTTCTAGCGGCTGAAGAGACCCAGTACTTC.

This clonotype appeared many times. One junction end disagrees with the germline gene, perhaps due to a read error. The rearrangement links TRBV7-9 to TRBJ1-1; TRBD1 aligns across 7 bases. The germline CDR1 and CDR2 sequences are SEHNR and FQNEAQ (reference sequence). CDR3 length: 16 amino acids. CDR3 nucleotides: TGTTCCAGCAGCCCTAGACAGGGCCCCGCGGTTGGTGAAGCTTTCTTT. Protein: CSSSPRQGPAVGEAFF.

Ten or more counts support this clonotype. The chain employs TRBV4-3 and TRBJ2-1; D possibly corresponds to TRBD2 (6 bases). Germline V gene sequence: CDR1 LGHNA, CDR2 YSLEER. Trimming stripped 4 bases from V and 0 bases from J, with 19 bases between. CDR3 length equals 18 residues. CDR3 bases: TGCGCCAGCAGCCGTCTTACGGGGCGGGAATCCTCCTACAATGAGCAGTTCTTC. It codes for CASSRLTGRESSYNEQFF.